These 32 T cell receptor beta chains were sequenced from one sample in a study of CD8 T cells in Susac syndrome. A quantity of about 0.5 to 1 ug RNA underwent reverse transcription using random hexamers. Each CDR3 protein is one row after TCRdb ran MiXCR on the immunoSEQ multiplex PCR reads. The sample holds a few hundred thousand distinct CDR3 sequences; about 94% are singletons and the top ten take over 0.15%. Source material: CD4+ T cells from PBMCs. The source of these receptors is a human donor with Susac syndrome.

This chain connects TRBV29-1 to TRBJ2-7; perhaps TRBD1 as D (7 bases). The CDR3 consists of 13 residues. Germline V gene lookup returns CDR1 SQVTM and CDR2 ANQGSEA. The V and J ends lost 7 bases and 5 bases respectively, with 18 bases between them. The CDR3 region is CSAGATGSDEQYF. CDR3 nucleotides: TGCAGCGCGGGGGCGACAGGGTCGGACGAGCAGTACTTC.

This chain connects TRBV9 to TRBJ2-2, with TRBD2 identical over 7 bases. The CDR3 covers 16 residues. Germline trimming cut 0 bases from V and 4 bases from J; bases unmatched to any gene: 6. Germline CDR1 is SGDLS and CDR2 is YYNGEE. The chain's CDR3 is CASSVGGGGRTGELFF. Written as DNA, the CDR3 is TGTGCCAGCAGCGTAGGCGGGGGAGGCCGCACCGGGGAGCTGTTTTTT.

This chain joins TRBV7-8 and TRBJ2-7; D may be TRBD2 (6 bases). The germline CDR1 and CDR2 sequences are SGHVS and FQNEAQ. This CDR3 has 13 amino acids. Trimming stripped 2 bases from V and 4 bases from J, with 9 bases between. CDR3 nucleotides: TGTGCCAGCAGCTTATCGGGACTTTACGAGCAGTACTTC. Translation: CASSLSGLYEQYF.

The chain links TRBV5-1 to TRBJ1-2; D is unresolved. With 0 bases removed from V and 8 bases from J, the gap between germline ends came to 14 bases. The germline V gene encodes CDR1 SGHRS and CDR2 YFSETQ. The CDR3 covers 14 residues. CDR3 region: CASSLERVPPGYTF. The DNA for the CDR3 is TGCGCCAGCAGCTTGGAAAGGGTCCCTCCGGGCTACACCTTC.

The chain couples TRBV5-4 to TRBJ2-7; 7 nucleotides align to TRBD1. Trimming removed 4 bases from V and 2 bases from J; junction bases left unmatched: 12. From germline, CDR1 is SGHNT and CDR2 YYREEE (reference sequence). This CDR3 is built from 16 residues. The CDR3 loop is CASSTEPLQGTYEQYF. CDR3 DNA: TGTGCCAGCAGCACTGAGCCCTTACAGGGGACCTACGAGCAGTACTTC.

The J gene is TRBJ1-2, the V gene TRBV6-5, with 7 bases lining up with TRBD1. V lost 5 bases, J lost 8 bases, and 8 bases stayed unmatched. Per germline, CDR1 MNHEY and CDR2 SVGAGI. The CDR3 has 13 residues. The CDR3, as DNA: TGTGCCAGCAGTCCTGGACAGGATGGAGGCTACACCTTC. Translating gives CASSPGQDGGYTF.

The gene calls are TRBV19 and TRBJ1-1; D gene unclear. This CDR3 comprises 12 residues. V gave up 4 bases and J gave up 7 bases, with 10 bases separating them. Per germline, CDR1 LNHDA and CDR2 SQIVND (reference sequence). CDR3 residues: CASSTRRLEAFF. CDR3 DNA: TGTGCCAGTAGTACAAGACGGCTTGAAGCTTTCTTT.

The genes are TRBV4-3 and TRBJ1-5; TRBD1 aligns across 8 bases. The J segment lost 3 bases and the V segment lost 4 bases, leaving 2 bases of the junction unmatched. The CDR3 extends over 14 amino acids. Germline CDR1 reads LGHNA; CDR2 reads YSLEER. CDR3 nucleotide sequence: TGCGCCAGCAGCCCGACAGGGGACAATCAGCCCCAGCATTTT. Translating it yields CASSPTGDNQPQHF.

This chain joins TRBV11-1 and TRBJ1-6, with D possibly matching TRBD1 (5 bases). Per the germline V gene, CDR1 is SGHAT and CDR2 is FQDESV (reference sequence). The V end lost 4 bases, the J end lost 10 bases, and 11 bases lay between the germline ends. CDR3 length: 13 residues. In DNA form, the CDR3 reads TGTGCCAGCAGCTCCCGAAGGGGATCACCCCTCCACTTT. Translation: CASSSRRGSPLHF.

J is TRBJ1-2 and V is TRBV28; a possible D gene is TRBD1 (6 bases). Trimming pared 7 bases from V and 8 bases from J, leaving 20 bases between. Germline CDR1 and CDR2: MDHEN and SYDVKM. The CDR3 spans 14 residues. The CDR3: CASTDHGGAGGYTF. DNA of the CDR3: TGTGCCAGCACCGATCACGGGGGGGCGGGCGGCTACACCTTC.

V gene TRBV18 combines with J gene TRBJ2-5, with 7 nucleotides matching TRBD1. The V segment lost 4 bases and the J segment 4 bases; nucleotides outside the gene matches: 9. The germline gives CDR1 KGHSH, CDR2 LQKENI. The length of the CDR3 is 15 residues. The CDR3 sequence is CASSLTTGTGETQYF. The CDR3 nucleotides read TGTGCCAGCTCACTAACGACAGGGACGGGAGAGACCCAGTACTTC.

J is TRBJ2-3 and V is TRBV7-2; D is perhaps TRBD2 (6 bases). CDR1 SGHTA and CDR2 FQGNSA come from the germline V gene. Trimming removed 5 bases from V and 0 bases from J, with 12 bases in between. The CDR3 totals 15 residues. The CDR3 region has the DNA TGTGCCAGCAGCGTCGTAGCGGCTAGCACAGATACGCAGTATTTT. As protein: CASSVVAASTDTQYF. Together with reference TRBV7-2 and TRBJ2-3, the CDR3 gives the full variable domain: GAGVSQSPSNKVTEKGKDVELRCDPISGHTALYWYRQSLGQGLEFLIYFQGNSAPDKSGLPSDRFSAERTGGSVSTLTIQRTQQEDSAVYLCASSVVAASTDTQYFGPGTRLTVL.

The rearrangement joins TRBV20-1 to TRBJ1-3; D unresolved. The CDR3 extends over 13 amino acids. V lost 6 bases, J lost 4 bases, and 13 bases lay in between. CDR1 and CDR2 from the germline V gene are DFQATT and SNEGSKA (reference sequence). The CDR3 sequence is CSAWKGSGNTIYF. CDR3 bases: TGCAGTGCCTGGAAGGGTTCGGGAAACACCATATATTTT.

This clonotype occurred once. The genes are TRBV21-1 and TRBJ2-7; TRBD2, as called in the table, went unchecked against the DNA. TRBV21-1 is a recognized pseudogene. The CDR3 runs 20 residues. The CDR3 loop reads CASSKYGGDGGTSSSYEQYF. CDR3 nucleotides: TGTGCCAGCAGCAAATACGGTGGTGATGGCGGGACTAGCTCATCCTACGAGCAGTACTTC.

The V call is TRBV3-1, the J call TRBJ1-2, with TRBD1 as a possible D gene (6 bases). V dropped 4 bases and J dropped 7 bases, with 10 bases sitting between them. CDR1 and CDR2 from the germline V gene are LGHDT and YNNKEL (reference sequence). The CDR3 is 12 amino acids. CDR3 amino acids: CASSRQDGGYTF. As DNA, the CDR3 is TGTGCCAGCAGCCGACAGGATGGTGGCTACACCTTC.

The V gene is TRBV6-2 or TRBV6-3, the J gene TRBJ1-5, with D uncertain. This CDR3 contains 12 residues. With 4 bases removed from V and 9 bases from J, the gap between germline ends came to 10 bases. Germline V CDR1 and CDR2: MNHEY, SVGEGT. The DNA for the CDR3 is TGTGCCAGCAGTTTCCAGGACGGGCCCCAGCATTTT. Translating gives CASSFQDGPQHF.

The V gene is TRBV5-4, the J gene TRBJ1-4; a possible D gene is TRBD1 (6 bases). Germline CDR1 and CDR2: SGHNT and YYREEE (reference sequence). The CDR3 is 16 residues long. The V and J ends lost 0 bases and 3 bases respectively, with 12 bases between them. CDR3 DNA: TGTGCCAGCAGCTTGGGAGGGGGAGCAGCTAATGAAAAACTGTTTTTT. Its protein product is CASSLGGGAANEKLFF.

The CDR3 spells CASSSGGAKNIQYF. The CDR3 region has the DNA TGTGCCAGCAGTTCAGGGGGAGCCAAAAACATTCAGTACTTC. This chain links TRBV27 with TRBJ2-4; 7 bases fit TRBD1. This CDR3 spans 14 amino acids. Trimming at V came to 4 bases and at J to 0 bases, leaving 0 bases not matched to a gene. Germline values: CDR1 MNHEY, CDR2 SMNVEV (reference sequence).

This clonotype has just one count. V gene TRBV9 combines with J gene TRBJ1-6; no definite D call. The CDR3 is 16 residues long. V was shortened by 2 bases and J by 0 bases, with 9 bases between the two germline ends. Germline lookup yields CDR1 SGDLS and CDR2 YYNGEE. DNA of the CDR3: TGTGCCAGCAGCGTGTACGGGAGCTCCTATAATTCACCCCTCCACTTT. This encodes CASSVYGSSYNSPLHF.

The chain employs TRBV20-1 and TRBJ2-2, with unresolved D. V lost 2 bases to trimming and J lost 7 bases, with 17 bases between them. The CDR3 has 15 amino acids. Germline V gives CDR1 DFQATT, CDR2 SNEGSKA (reference sequence). CDR3 in amino acids: CSARLGSPSYGELFF. The CDR3 nucleotides read TGCAGTGCTAGACTGGGGTCCCCGTCGTACGGGGAGCTGTTTTTT.

The chain employs TRBV7-2 and TRBJ2-5; D call uncertain. The CDR3 extends over 14 amino acids. V lost 1 base to trimming and J lost 2 bases, with 8 bases between them. Germline V gene sequence: CDR1 SGHTA, CDR2 FQGNSA. The CDR3 DNA reads TGTGCCAGCAGCTTAGGGGCAGAACAAGAGACCCAGTACTTC. Amino acid sequence: CASSLGAEQETQYF.

The rearrangement joins TRBV20-1 to TRBJ1-1, with D uncertain. V was shortened by 1 base and J by 1 base, with 7 bases between the two germline ends. This CDR3 spans 13 amino acids. Looked up from germline, CDR1 is DFQATT and CDR2 is SNEGSKA (reference sequence). CDR3 DNA: TGCAGTGCTAGAGTGCTCGGGAACACTGAAGCTTTCTTT. It is translated as CSARVLGNTEAFF.

The chain recombines TRBV7-2 with TRBJ1-4; D gene ambiguous. Germline CDR1 reads SGHTA; CDR2 reads FQGNSA. The CDR3 length is 15 residues. V was cut by 1 base and J by 4 bases, with 10 bases left in between. DNA for the CDR3: TGTGCCAGCAGCTTAGTTGGGTCAATTAATGAAAAACTGTTTTTT. Translated: CASSLVGSINEKLFF.

This clonotype was recorded a few times. V and J are TRBV27 and TRBJ2-7, with D unclear. Germline assignment: CDR1 MNHEY and CDR2 SMNVEV (reference sequence). Trimming shortened V by 5 bases and J by 3 bases, and 11 bases separated the two germline ends. The CDR3 has 13 amino acids. The CDR3 region is CASSPTPGYEQYF. As DNA, the CDR3 is TGTGCCAGCAGTCCGACCCCAGGCTACGAGCAGTACTTC.

This CDR3 reads CASSIGRRIISLYEQYF. In DNA form, the CDR3 reads TGTGCCAGCAGTATCGGACGCCGGATCATCTCTCTCTACGAGCAGTACTTC. The chain has TRBV12-3 or TRBV12-4 and TRBJ2-7; D unresolved. Between the trimmed V and J ends, which lost 5 bases and 3 bases, there was a span of 23 bases. This CDR3 has 17 amino acids.

V is TRBV7-9 and J is TRBJ1-3, with 8 bases matching TRBD1. The CDR3 totals 15 residues. V lost 6 bases and J lost 8; bases outside the gene matches: 12. Germline-derived CDR1 and CDR2 are SEHNR and FQNEAQ (reference sequence). The CDR3 nucleotides read TGTGCCAGCAGTCGAGCAGGGGGCCCCGGGGACACCATATATTTT. Encoded protein: CASSRAGGPGDTIYF.

This clonotype was seen only once. V gene TRBV19 combines with J gene TRBJ1-6; TRBD1 aligns across 7 bases. The CDR3 extends over 17 amino acids. J lost 3 bases, V lost 5 bases, and 10 bases had no gene match. In germline, CDR1 is LNHDA, CDR2 SQIVND (reference sequence). CDR3 amino acids: CASSSSRDSFYNSPLHF. CDR3 nucleotides: TGTGCCAGTAGTTCTTCCCGGGACAGCTTCTATAATTCACCCCTCCACTTT.

This clonotype appeared once. This chain joins TRBV6-1 and TRBJ1-1, with D maybe TRBD1 (5 bases). Germline CDR1 reads MNHNS; CDR2 reads SASEGT. Trimming pared 0 bases from V and 4 bases from J, leaving 12 bases between. The CDR3 sequence is 15 residues long. CDR3 in amino acids: CASSEAGVLFTEAFF. The CDR3 nucleotides read TGTGCCAGCAGTGAAGCGGGGGTCCTCTTCACTGAAGCTTTCTTT.

In its sample, this clonotype was seen once. V gene TRBV5-6 combines with J gene TRBJ1-2; tentatively, D is TRBD1 (5 bases). This CDR3 spans 13 amino acids. The V gene lost 5 bases and the J gene lost 6 bases, with 14 bases spanning the gap. Germline V CDR1 and CDR2: SGHDT, YYEEEE. CDR3: CASRKPGSHGYTF. The CDR3 DNA reads TGTGCCAGCAGGAAACCAGGGTCCCATGGCTACACCTTC.

V is TRBV6-2 or TRBV6-3 and J is TRBJ2-5; tentatively, D is TRBD1 or TRBD2 (6 bases each). The CDR3 has 16 residues. V was clipped by 3 bases and J by 0 bases, with 14 bases between them. Per germline, CDR1 MNHEY and CDR2 SVGEGT. CDR3 loop: CASSYFGGSNQETQYF. CDR3 bases: TGTGCCAGCAGTTATTTCGGGGGCTCCAACCAAGAGACCCAGTACTTC.

CDR3 DNA sequence: TGCAGCGTCCGAACAGGGGAGTGGGGCTACACCTTC. The encoded protein is CSVRTGEWGYTF. This rearrangement joins TRBV29-1 to TRBJ1-2; 7 bases map to TRBD1. CDR1 SQVTM and CDR2 ANQGSEA come from the germline V gene. Unmatched junction bases numbered 9, after V lost 6 bases and J lost 8 bases. This CDR3 is 12 amino acids long.

The V gene is TRBV29-1, the J gene TRBJ2-5, with TRBD1 matching 7 bases. Germline CDR1 reads SQVTM; CDR2 reads ANQGSEA. The CDR3 consists of 12 residues. Germline trimming cut 8 bases from V and 5 bases from J; bases unmatched to any gene: 8. In DNA form, the CDR3 reads TGCAGCACCCAAGGGGGCCTGGAGACCCAGTACTTC. It codes for CSTQGGLETQYF.